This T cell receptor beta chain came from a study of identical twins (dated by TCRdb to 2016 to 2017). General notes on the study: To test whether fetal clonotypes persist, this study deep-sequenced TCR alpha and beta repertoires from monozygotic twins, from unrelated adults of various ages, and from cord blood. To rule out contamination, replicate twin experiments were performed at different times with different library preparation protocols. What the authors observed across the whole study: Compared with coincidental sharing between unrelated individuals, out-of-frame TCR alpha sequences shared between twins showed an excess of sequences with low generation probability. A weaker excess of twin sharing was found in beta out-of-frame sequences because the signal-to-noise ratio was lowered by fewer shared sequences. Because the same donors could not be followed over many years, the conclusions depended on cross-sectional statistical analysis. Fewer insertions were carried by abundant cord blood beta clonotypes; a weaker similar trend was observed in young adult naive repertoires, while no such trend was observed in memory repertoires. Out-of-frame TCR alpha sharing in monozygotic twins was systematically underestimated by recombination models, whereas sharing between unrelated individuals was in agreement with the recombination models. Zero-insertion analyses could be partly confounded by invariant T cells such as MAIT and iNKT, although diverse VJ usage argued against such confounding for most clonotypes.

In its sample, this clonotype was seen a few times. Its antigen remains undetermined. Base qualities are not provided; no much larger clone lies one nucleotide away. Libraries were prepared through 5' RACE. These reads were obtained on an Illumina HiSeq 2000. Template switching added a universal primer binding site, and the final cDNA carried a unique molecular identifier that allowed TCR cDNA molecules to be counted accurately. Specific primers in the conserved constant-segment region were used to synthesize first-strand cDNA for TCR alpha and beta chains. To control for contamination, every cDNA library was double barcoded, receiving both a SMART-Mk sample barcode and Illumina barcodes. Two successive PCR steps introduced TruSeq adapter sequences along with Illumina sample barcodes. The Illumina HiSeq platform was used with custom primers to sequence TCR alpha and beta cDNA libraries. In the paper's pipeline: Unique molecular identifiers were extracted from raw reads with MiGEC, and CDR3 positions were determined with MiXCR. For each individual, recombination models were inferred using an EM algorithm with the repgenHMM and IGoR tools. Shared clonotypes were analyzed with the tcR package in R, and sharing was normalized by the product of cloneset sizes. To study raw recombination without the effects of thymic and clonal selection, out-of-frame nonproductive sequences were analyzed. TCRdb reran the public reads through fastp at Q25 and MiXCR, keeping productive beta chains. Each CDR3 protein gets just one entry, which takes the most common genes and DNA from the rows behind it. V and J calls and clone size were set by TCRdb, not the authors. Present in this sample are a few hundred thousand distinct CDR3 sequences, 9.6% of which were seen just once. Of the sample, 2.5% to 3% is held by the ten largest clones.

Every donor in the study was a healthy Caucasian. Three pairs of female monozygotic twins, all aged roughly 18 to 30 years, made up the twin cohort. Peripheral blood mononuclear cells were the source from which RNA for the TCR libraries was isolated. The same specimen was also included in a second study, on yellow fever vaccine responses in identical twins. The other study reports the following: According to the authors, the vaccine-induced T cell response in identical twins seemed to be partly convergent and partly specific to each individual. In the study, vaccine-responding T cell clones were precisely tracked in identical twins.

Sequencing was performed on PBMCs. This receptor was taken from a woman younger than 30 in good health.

CDR3 loop: CASTPTSSGANVLTF. The nucleotides are TGTGCCAGCACTCCAACTAGCTCTGGGGCCAACGTCCTGACTTTC. The chain was built from TRBV6-4 and TRBJ2-6; the D segment could be TRBD2, given 5 matching bases. Per the germline V gene, MRHNA is the CDR1 and SNTAGT is the CDR2. Relative to germline, V is 7 bases shorter and J is 0 bases shorter, with 10 bases between their ends. The cysteine opens and the phenylalanine closes a CDR3 of 15 amino acids. Just the 45-base CDR3 DNA is kept, in frame starting at base 1.